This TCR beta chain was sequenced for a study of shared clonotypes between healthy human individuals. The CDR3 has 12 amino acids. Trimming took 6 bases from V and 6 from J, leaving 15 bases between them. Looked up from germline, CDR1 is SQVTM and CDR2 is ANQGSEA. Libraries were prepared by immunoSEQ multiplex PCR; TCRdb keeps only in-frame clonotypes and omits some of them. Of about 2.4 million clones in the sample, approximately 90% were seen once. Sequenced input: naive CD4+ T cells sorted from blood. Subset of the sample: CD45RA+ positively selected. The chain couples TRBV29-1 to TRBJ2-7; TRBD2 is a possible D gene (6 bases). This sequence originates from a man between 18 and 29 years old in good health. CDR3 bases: TGCAGCGTCCACCCGGGGGTCGGCGAGCAGTACTTC. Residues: CSVHPGVGEQYF.